This T cell receptor (beta chain) was sequenced for a study of beta chain features in type 1 diabetes. Study-level background: Examination covered under 120 million sorted cells spanning all samples.

Findings and limits, study-wide: Moderate yet significant TCRB CDR3 shortening was seen in Type 1 diabetes patients in all four CD4+ subsets.

In germline, CDR1 is MDHEN, CDR2 SYDVKM. The CDR3 length is 16 residues. The V and J ends lost 5 bases and 6 bases respectively, with 21 bases between them. Sequenced material consisted of expressed TCRB transcripts (all of the isolated RNA was reverse transcribed). Assay used: immunoSEQ multiplex PCR; TCRdb lists only in-frame clones, some missing. The data hold 900,000 or so clones, with 15% to 20% observed a single time. Donors underwent one heparinised blood draw, 100 to 150 mL on average. CD4+ naive, central memory, regulatory and stem cell-like memory cells were sorted via CD45RO/CCR7/CD25/CD127/CD95/CD27. This clone was detected only a few times. The antigen is unknown.

Material: naive CD4+ T cells from blood. J is TRBJ2-3 and V is TRBV28; the D gene could be TRBD1 or TRBD2 (5 bases each). This TCR derives from a woman younger than 35 in good health. CDR3: CASSPDRDGVPDTQYF. DNA of the CDR3: TGTGCCAGCAGTCCCGACCGGGACGGTGTCCCTGATACGCAGTATTTT.